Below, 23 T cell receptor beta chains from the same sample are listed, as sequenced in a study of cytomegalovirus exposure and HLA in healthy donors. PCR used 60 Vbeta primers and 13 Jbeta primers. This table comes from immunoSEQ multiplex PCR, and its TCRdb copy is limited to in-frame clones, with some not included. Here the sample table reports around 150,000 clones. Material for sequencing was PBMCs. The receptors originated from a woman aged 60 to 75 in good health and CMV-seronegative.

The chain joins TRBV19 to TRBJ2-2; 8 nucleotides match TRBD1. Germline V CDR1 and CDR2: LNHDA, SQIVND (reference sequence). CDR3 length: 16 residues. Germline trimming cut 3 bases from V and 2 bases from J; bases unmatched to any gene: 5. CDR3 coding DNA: TGTGCCAGTAGTATCCCGACAGGGGCCAACACCGGGGAGCTGTTTTTT. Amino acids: CASSIPTGANTGELFF.

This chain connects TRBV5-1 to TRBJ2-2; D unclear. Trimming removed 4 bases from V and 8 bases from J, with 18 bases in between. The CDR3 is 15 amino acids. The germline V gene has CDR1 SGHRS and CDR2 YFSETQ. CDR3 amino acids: CASSPLAVAAGELFF. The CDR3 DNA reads TGCGCCAGCAGCCCCCTCGCGGTCGCGGCGGGGGAGCTGTTTTTT.

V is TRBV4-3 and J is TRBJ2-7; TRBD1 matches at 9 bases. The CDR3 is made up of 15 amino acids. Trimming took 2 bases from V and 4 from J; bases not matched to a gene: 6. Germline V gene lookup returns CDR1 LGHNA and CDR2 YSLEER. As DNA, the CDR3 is TGCGCCAGCAGCCAAAATACAGGGGGCATTTACGAGCAGTACTTC. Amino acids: CASSQNTGGIYEQYF.

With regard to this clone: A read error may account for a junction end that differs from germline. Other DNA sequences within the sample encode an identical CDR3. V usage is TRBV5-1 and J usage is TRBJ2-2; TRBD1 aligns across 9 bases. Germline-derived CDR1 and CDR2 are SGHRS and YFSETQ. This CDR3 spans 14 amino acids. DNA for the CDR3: TGCGCCAGCAGACAGGGGGCGGACACCGGGGAGCTATTTTTT. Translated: CASRQGADTGELFF. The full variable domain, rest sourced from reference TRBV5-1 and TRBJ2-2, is KAGVTQTPRYLIKTRGQQVTLSCSPISGHRSVSWYQQTPGQGLQFLFEYFSETQRNKGNFPGRFSGRQFSNSRSEMNVSTLELGDSALYLCASRQGADTGELFFGEGSRLTVL.

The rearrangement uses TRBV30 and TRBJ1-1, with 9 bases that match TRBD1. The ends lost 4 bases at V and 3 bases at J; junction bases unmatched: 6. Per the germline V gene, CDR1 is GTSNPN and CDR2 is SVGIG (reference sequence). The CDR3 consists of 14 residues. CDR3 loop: CAWINRGLYTEAFF. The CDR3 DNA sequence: TGTGCCTGGATAAACAGGGGGCTGTACACTGAAGCTTTCTTT.

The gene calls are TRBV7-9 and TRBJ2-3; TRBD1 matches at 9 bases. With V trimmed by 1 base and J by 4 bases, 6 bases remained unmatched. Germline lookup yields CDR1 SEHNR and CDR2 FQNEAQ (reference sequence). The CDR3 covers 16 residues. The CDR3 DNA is TGTGCCAGCAGCTTAGTCGGGACAGGGATAGCAGATACGCAGTATTTT. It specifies CASSLVGTGIADTQYF.

As DNA, the CDR3 is TGCGCCAGCAGCCAAGGACAGGTAGCGCCAGATACGCAGTATTTT. Residues: CASSQGQVAPDTQYF. V is TRBV4-1 and J is TRBJ2-3, with D perhaps matching TRBD1 (6 bases). From germline, CDR1 is MGHRA and CDR2 YSYEKL. The CDR3 spans 15 residues. Trimming took 1 base from V and 4 from J, leaving 12 bases between them.

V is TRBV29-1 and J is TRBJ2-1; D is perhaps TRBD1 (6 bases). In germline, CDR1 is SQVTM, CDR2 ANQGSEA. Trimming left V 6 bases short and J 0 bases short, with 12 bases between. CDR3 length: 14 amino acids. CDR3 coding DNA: TGCAGCGTCAGGGGCACTAGCTCCTACAATGAGCAGTTCTTC. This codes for CSVRGTSSYNEQFF.

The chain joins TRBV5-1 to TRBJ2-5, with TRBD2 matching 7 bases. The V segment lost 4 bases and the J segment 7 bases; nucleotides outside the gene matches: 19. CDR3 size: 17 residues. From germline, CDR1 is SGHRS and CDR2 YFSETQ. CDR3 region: CASSLPDTPGPSGTQYF. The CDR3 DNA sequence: TGCGCCAGCAGCCTGCCGGACACCCCGGGGCCTAGCGGGACCCAGTACTTC.

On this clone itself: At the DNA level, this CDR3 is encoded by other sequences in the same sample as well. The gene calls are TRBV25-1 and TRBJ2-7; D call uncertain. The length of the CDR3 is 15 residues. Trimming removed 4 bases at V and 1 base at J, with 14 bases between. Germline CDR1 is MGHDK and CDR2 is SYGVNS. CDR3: CASSVPRGTSYEQYF. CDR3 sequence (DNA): TGTGCCAGCAGTGTGCCCCGAGGCACATCCTACGAGCAGTACTTC.

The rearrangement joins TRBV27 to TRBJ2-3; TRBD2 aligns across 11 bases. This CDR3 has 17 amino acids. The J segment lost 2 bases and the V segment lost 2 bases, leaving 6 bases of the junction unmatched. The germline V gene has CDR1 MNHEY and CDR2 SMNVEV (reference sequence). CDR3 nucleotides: TGTGCCAGCAGTTTAACTAGCGGGAGTCCCTCCACAGATACGCAGTATTTT. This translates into CASSLTSGSPSTDTQYF.

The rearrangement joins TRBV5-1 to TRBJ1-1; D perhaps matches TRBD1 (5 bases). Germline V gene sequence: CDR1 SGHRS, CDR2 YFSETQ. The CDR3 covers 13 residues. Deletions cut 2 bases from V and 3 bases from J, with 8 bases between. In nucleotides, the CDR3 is TGCGCCAGCAGCTTCAAAGGGGACACTGAAGCTTTCTTT. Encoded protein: CASSFKGDTEAFF.

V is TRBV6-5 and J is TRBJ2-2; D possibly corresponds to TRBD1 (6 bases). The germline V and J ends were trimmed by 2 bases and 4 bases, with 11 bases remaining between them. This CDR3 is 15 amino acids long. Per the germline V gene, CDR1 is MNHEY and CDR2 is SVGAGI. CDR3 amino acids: CASSYTDRPTGELFF. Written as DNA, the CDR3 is TGTGCCAGCAGTTACACGGACAGACCCACCGGGGAGCTGTTTTTT.

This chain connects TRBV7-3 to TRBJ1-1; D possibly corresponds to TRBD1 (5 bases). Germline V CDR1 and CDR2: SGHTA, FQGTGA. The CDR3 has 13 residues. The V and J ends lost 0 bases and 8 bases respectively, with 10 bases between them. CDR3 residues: CASSLTVPGEAFF. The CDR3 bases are TGTGCCAGCAGCTTAACCGTCCCAGGGGAAGCTTTCTTT.

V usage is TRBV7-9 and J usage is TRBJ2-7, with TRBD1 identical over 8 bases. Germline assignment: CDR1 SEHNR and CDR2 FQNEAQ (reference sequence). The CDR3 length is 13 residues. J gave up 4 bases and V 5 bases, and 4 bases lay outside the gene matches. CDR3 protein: CASSPRGPYEQYF. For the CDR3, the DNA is TGTGCCAGCAGCCCCAGGGGGCCATACGAGCAGTACTTC.

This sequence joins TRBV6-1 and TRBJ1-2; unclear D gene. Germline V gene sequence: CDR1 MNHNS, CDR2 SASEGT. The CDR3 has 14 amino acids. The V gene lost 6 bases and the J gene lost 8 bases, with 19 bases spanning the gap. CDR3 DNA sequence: TGTGCCAGCAGCCGACAATGGGCCTCGGGGGGCTACACCTTC. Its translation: CASSRQWASGGYTF.

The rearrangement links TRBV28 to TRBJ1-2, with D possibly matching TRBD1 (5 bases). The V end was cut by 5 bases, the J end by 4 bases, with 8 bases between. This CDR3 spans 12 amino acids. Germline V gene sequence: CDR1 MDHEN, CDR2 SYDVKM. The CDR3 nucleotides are TGTGCCAGCAGTGGGGGGAGCTATGGCTACACCTTC. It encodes CASSGGSYGYTF.

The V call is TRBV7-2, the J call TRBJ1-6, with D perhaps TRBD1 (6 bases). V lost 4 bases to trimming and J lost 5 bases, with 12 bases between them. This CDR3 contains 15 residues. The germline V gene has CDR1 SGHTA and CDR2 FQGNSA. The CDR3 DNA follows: TGTGCCAGCAGCTCTATATGGACAGATAATTCACCCCTCCACTTT. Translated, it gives CASSSIWTDNSPLHF.

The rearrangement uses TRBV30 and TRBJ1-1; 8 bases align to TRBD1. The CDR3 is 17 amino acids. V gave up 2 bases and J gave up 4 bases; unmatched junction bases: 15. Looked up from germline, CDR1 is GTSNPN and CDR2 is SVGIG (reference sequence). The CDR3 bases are TGTGCCTGGAGTAGATGGACAGGGCCTCTAGGGAGCACTGAAGCTTTCTTT. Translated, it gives CAWSRWTGPLGSTEAFF.

CDR3: CASRQQGANTGELFF. In nucleotides, the CDR3 is TGTGCCAGCAGACAACAGGGAGCCAACACCGGGGAGCTGTTTTTT. The genes are TRBV6-1 and TRBJ2-2, with a possible D match to TRBD1 (6 bases). The CDR3 runs to 15 residues. Trimming stripped 6 bases from V and 2 bases from J, with 13 bases between. The germline V gene encodes CDR1 MNHNS and CDR2 SASEGT.

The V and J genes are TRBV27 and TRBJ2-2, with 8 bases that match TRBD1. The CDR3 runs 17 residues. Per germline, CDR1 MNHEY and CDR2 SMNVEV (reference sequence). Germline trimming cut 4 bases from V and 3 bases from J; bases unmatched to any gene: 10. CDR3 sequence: CASSYFSGGGYTGELFF. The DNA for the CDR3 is TGTGCCAGCAGTTATTTTTCAGGGGGCGGATACACCGGGGAGCTGTTTTTT.

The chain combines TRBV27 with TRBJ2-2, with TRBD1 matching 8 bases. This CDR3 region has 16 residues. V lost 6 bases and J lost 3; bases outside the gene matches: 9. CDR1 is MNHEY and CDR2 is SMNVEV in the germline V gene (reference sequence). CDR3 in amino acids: CASSRDRPPYTGELFF. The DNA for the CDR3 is TGTGCCAGCAGCCGGGACAGGCCACCTTACACCGGGGAGCTGTTTTTT.

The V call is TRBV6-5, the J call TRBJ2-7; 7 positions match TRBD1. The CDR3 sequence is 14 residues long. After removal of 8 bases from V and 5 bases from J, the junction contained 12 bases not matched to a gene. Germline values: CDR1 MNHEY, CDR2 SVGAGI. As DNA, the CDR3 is TGTGCCAGCCCACCGCGGCAGGGGGTGAACGAGCAGTACTTC. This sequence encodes CASPPRQGVNEQYF.